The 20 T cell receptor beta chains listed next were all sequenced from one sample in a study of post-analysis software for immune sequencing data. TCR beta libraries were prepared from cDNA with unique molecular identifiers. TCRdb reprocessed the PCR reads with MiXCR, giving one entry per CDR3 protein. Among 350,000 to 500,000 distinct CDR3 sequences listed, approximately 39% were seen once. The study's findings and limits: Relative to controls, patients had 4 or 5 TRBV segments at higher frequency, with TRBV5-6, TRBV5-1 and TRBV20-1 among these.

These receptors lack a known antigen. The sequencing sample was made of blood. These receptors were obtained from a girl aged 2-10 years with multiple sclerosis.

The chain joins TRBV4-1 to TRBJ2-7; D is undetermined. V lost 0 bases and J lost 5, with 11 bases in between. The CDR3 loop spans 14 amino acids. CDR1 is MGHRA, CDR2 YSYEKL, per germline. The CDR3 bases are TGCGCCAGCAGCCAAGACCCCACCTTGGACGAGCAGTACTTC. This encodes CASSQDPTLDEQYF.

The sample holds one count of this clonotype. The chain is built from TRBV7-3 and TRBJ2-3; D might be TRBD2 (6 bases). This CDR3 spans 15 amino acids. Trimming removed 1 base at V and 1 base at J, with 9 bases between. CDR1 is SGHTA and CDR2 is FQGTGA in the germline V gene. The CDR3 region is CASSLIAARTDTQYF. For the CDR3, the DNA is TGTGCCAGCAGCTTAATAGCGGCCCGCACAGATACGCAGTATTTT.

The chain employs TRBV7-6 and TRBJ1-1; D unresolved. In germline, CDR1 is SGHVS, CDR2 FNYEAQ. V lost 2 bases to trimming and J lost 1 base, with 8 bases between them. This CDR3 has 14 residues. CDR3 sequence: CASSLFIGNTEAFF. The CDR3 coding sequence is TGTGCCAGCAGCTTATTCATAGGGAACACTGAAGCTTTCTTT.

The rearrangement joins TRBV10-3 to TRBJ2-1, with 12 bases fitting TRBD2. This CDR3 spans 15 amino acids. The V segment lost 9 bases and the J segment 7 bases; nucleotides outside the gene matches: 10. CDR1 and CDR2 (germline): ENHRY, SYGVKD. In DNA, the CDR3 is TGTGCCATTTTAAAGACTAGCGGGAGTAGGAATGAGCAGTTCTTC. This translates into CAILKTSGSRNEQFF.

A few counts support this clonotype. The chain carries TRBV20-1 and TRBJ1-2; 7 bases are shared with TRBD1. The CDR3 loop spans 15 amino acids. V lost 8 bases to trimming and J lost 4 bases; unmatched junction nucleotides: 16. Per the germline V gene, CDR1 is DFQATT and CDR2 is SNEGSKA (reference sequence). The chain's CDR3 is CSHRGAGGTFYGYTF. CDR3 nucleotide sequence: TGCAGTCACCGGGGCGCAGGGGGGACGTTCTATGGCTACACCTTC.

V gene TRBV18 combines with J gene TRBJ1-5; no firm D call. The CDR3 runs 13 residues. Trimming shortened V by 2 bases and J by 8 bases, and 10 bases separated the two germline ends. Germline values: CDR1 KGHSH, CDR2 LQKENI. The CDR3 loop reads CASSPVTEEPQHF. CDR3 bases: TGTGCCAGCTCACCAGTAACGGAAGAGCCCCAGCATTTT.

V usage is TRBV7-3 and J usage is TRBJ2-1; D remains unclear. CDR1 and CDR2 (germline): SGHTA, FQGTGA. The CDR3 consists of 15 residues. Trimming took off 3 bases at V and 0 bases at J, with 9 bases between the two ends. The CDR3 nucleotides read TGTGCCAGCAGCTTTTCGTTAAGCTCCTACAATGAGCAGTTCTTC. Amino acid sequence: CASSFSLSSYNEQFF. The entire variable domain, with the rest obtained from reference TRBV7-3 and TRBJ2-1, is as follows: GAGVSQTPSNKVTEKGKYVELRCDPISGHTALYWYRQSLGQGPEFLIYFQGTGAADDSGLPNDRFFAVRPEGSVSTLKIQRTERGDSAVYLCASSFSLSSYNEQFFGPGTRLTVL.

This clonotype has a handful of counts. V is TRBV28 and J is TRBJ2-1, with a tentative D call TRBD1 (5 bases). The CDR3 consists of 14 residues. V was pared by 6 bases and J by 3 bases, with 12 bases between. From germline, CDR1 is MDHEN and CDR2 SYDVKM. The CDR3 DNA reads TGTGCCAGCAGGTCAGGGCGGAGCTACAATGAGCAGTTCTTC. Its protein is CASRSGRSYNEQFF.

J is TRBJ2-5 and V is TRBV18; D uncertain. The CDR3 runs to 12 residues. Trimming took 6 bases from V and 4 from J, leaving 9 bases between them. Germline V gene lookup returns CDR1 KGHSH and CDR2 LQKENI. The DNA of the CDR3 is TGTGCCAGCTCCCGCATCGGAGAGACCCAGTACTTC. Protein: CASSRIGETQYF.

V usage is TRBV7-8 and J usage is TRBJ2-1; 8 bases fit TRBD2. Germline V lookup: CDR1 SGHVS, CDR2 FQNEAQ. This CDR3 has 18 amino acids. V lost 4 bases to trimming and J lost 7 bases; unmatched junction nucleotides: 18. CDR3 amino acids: CASSSILAAPIDGNEQFF. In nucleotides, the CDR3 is TGTGCCAGCAGCTCGATACTAGCGGCCCCCATTGATGGGAATGAGCAGTTCTTC.

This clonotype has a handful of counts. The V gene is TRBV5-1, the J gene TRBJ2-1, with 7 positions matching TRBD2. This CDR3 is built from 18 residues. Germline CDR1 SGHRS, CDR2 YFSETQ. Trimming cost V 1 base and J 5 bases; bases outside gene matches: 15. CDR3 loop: CASSLIYGLAGAHNEQFF. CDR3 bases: TGCGCCAGCAGCTTGATTTACGGTCTGGCGGGAGCCCACAATGAGCAGTTCTTC. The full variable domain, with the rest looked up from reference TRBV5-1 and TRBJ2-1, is KAGVTQTPRYLIKTRGQQVTLSCSPISGHRSVSWYQQTPGQGLQFLFEYFSETQRNKGNFPGRFSGRQFSNSRSEMNVSTLELGDSALYLCASSLIYGLAGAHNEQFFGPGTRLTVL.

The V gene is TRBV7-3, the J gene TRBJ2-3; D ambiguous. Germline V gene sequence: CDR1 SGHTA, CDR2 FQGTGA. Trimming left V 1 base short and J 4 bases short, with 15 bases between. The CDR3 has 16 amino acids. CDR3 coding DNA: TGTGCCAGCAGCTTAATGGGCGGCTCCTCGCCAGATACGCAGTATTTT. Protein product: CASSLMGGSSPDTQYF.

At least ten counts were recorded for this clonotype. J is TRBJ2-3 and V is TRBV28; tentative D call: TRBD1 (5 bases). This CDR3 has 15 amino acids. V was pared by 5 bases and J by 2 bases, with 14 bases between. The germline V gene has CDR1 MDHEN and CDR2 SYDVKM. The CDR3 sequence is CASSLTAPFTDTQYF. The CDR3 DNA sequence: TGTGCCAGCAGTCTGACAGCGCCCTTCACAGATACGCAGTATTTT.

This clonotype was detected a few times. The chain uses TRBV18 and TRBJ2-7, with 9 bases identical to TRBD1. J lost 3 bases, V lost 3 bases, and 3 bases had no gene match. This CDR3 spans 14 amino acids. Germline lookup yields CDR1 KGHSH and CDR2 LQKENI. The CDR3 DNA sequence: TGTGCCAGCTCACCGGGACAGGGCTACTACGAGCAGTACTTC. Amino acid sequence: CASSPGQGYYEQYF.

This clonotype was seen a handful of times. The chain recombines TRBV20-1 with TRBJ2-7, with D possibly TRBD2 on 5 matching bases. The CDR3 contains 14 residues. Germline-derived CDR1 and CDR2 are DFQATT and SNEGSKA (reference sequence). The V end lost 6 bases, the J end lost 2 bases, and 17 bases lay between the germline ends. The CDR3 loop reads CSAHTREQAYEQYF. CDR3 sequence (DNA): TGCAGTGCCCATACGAGGGAGCAAGCCTACGAGCAGTACTTC.

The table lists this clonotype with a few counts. CDR3: CASSLGLGSHEQFF. CDR3 DNA sequence: TGTGCCAGCAGCTTAGGTTTAGGGAGCCATGAGCAGTTCTTC. The chain has TRBV7-6 and TRBJ2-1; a weak D match, TRBD2 (5 bases). Trimming removed 1 base at V and 8 bases at J, with 12 bases between. From germline, CDR1 is SGHVS and CDR2 FNYEAQ. The CDR3 is 14 amino acids. Complete variable domain (other parts from reference TRBV7-6 and TRBJ2-1): GAGVSQSPRYKVTKRGQDVALRCDPISGHVSLYWYRQALGQGPEFLTYFNYEAQQDKSGLPNDRFSAERPEGSISTLTIQRTEQRDSAMYRCASSLGLGSHEQFFGPGTRLTVL.

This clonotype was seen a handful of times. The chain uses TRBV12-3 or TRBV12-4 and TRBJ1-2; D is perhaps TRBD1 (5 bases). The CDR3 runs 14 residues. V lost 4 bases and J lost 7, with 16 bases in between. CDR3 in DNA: TGTGCCAGCAGTTCCGACGGGACCACTACTGGCTACACCTTC. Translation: CASSSDGTTTGYTF.

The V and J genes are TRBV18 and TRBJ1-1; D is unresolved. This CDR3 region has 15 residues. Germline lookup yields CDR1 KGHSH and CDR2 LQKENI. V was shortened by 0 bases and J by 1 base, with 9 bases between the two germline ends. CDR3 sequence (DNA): TGTGCCAGCTCACCACCGGGCACTAAGAACACTGAAGCTTTCTTT. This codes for CASSPPGTKNTEAFF.

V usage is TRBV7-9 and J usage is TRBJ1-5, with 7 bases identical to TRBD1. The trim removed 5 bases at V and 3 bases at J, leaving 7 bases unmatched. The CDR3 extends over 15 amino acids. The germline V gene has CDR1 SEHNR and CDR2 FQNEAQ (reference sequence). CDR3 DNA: TGTGCCAGCAGCCAAACAGGGGCCCACAATCAGCCCCAGCATTTT. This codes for CASSQTGAHNQPQHF.

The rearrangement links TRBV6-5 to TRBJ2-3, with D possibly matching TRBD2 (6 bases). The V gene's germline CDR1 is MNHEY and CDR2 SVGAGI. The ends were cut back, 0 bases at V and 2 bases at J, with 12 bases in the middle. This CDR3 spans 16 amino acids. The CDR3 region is CASSYSGGTHTDTQYF. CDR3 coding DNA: TGTGCCAGCAGTTACTCTGGCGGGACCCACACAGATACGCAGTATTTT.